This T cell receptor beta chain was recorded in a study of blood T cell repertoires in COVID-19. Study information: Acute and convalescent COVID-19 samples came from the United States, Italy and Spain. T cells, B-cell-depleted T cells, or PBMCs provided the cDNA or gDNA that served as material.

In the authors' workflow: Reference gene primer amplification yielded estimated nucleated cell counts. Sequencing was performed with immunoSEQ multiplex PCR; in TCRdb, only in-frame clones are kept and a portion is missing. V, J and clone size derive from that table, while D and trimming were established from the DNA sequence. There are 75,000 or so clones in the sample; roughly 80% occur only once, and just over 35% lies in the top ten. The V segment lost 0 bases and the J segment 3 bases; nucleotides outside the gene matches: 5. The CDR3 is made up of 15 amino acids. The germline gives CDR1 SGHRS, CDR2 YFSETQ.

Material for sequencing was peripheral blood. V and J are TRBV5-1 and TRBJ2-7; 8 bases match TRBD2. The receptor was isolated from a woman in her 70s with acute or convalescent COVID-19. In DNA form, the CDR3 reads TGCGCCAGCAGCTTGGAGTACCGGGGGGGCTACGAGCAGTACTTC. As protein: CASSLEYRGGYEQYF.